The clone carrying this T cell receptor (beta chain) was seen more than once but under ten times. The antigen is not known. Germline CDR1 and CDR2: SQVTM and ANQGSEA. Deletions cut 3 bases from V and 2 bases from J, with 10 bases between. This CDR3 is 13 amino acids long. The template was genomic DNA from peripheral blood, not RNA. Multiplex touch-down PCR with TRB-A/B primers amplified rearranged V-D-J TRB sequences. Each CDR3 protein gets one entry after TCRdb re-called the multiplex PCR reads with MiXCR. This table holds roughly 6,000 distinct CDR3 sequences, over 20% found once. The data were taken from a study of T cell repertoires in aging, cancer and after chemotherapy. General study results and limits: In each cancer cohort, median generation probability increased across chemotherapy, suggesting thymic output rebounded. Age-matched healthy donors had significantly more diverse, less clonal blood TCR repertoires than untreated cancer patients. These repertoire data do not allow conclusions about immunological memory after chemotherapy.

The origin of this receptor is a human donor with a blood cancer. V gene TRBV29-1 combines with J gene TRBJ1-1, with no clear D. The sequenced sample consisted of blood. CDR3 residues: CSVDLVLNTEAFF. The DNA of the CDR3 is TGCAGCGTTGATTTAGTTTTAAACACTGAAGCTTTCTTT.